Sequencing of this TCR beta chain was carried out in a study of beta chain features in type 1 diabetes. For the study at large: Over all samples combined, 107,917,701 sorted cells were examined.

This clone was detected once. Its antigen remains unidentified. Regarding the study as a whole: PCR might preferentially amplify shorter templates, equally in patients and controls. TCRB CDR3 length was moderately but significantly reduced in all four CD4+ subsets of Type 1 diabetes patients.

There are 14 residues in the CDR3. The germline CDR1 and CDR2 sequences are KGHSH and LQKENI. Trimming pared 3 bases from V and 3 bases from J, leaving 11 bases between. The investigators reverse transcribed all of the isolated RNA, so they sequenced expressed TCRB transcripts. Measured with immunoSEQ multiplex PCR; TCRdb has only the in-frame clones, and not every one. Among hundreds of thousands of clones, more than 13% were seen once, and the ten largest hold just under 0.04%. What was sequenced was naive CD4+ T cells from blood. The origin of this receptor is a man aged 18 to 35 with type 1 diabetes. V usage is TRBV18 and J usage is TRBJ2-5, with no clear D. CDR3 nucleotide sequence: TGTGCCAGCTCACCGATGGGAAGGGAAGAGACCCAGTACTTC. This encodes CASSPMGREETQYF.